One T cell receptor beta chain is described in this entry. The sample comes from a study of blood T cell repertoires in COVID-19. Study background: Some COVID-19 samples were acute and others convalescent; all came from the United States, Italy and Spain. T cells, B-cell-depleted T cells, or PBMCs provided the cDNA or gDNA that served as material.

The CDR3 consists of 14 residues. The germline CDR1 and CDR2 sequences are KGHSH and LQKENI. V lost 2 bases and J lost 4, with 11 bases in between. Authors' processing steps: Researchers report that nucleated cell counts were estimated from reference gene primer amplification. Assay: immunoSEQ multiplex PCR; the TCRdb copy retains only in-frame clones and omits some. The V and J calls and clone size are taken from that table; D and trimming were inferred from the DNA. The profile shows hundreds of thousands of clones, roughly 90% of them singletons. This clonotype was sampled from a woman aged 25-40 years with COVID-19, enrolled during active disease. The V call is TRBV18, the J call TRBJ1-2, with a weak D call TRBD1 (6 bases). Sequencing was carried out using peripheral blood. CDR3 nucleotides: TGTGCCAGCTCACCAGACAGGCAGAGCTATGGCTACACCTTC. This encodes CASSPDRQSYGYTF.